This T cell receptor beta chain stems from a study of cytomegalovirus exposure and HLA in healthy donors. General study results and limits: The study dropped some indistinguishable V segments, TRBV6-2 and TRBV6-3 among them.

The study ran its PCR with 60 Vbeta and 13 Jbeta primers. In the original workflow: Unique TCR beta chains totaled some 80 million in a later count, with approximately 11 million of them shared. Clones were read by immunoSEQ multiplex PCR, and TCRdb kept only the in-frame ones, dropping some. V, J and clone size derive from that table, while D and trimming were established from the DNA sequence. Here the sample spans about 120,000 clones, 81% being singletons. Germline V gene lookup returns CDR1 SGDLS and CDR2 YYNGEE. This CDR3 has 17 amino acids. The junction had 11 bases not matched to a gene; V was cut back by 3 bases and J by 4 bases. A remark on this clone: Its antigen remains unknown.

This TCR was recovered from a woman aged 40 to 50 in good health and CMV-seronegative. The V call is TRBV9, the J call TRBJ2-1, with TRBD2 matching over 9 bases. Sequencing was carried out using PBMCs. This CDR3 is CASSASRAGGSYNEQFF. In DNA, the CDR3 is TGTGCCAGCAGCGCCTCCCGCGCGGGGGGGTCATACAATGAGCAGTTCTTC.